What follows are 2 T cell receptor beta chains derived from one specimen sequenced in a study of cytomegalovirus exposure and HLA in healthy donors. Generated by immunoSEQ multiplex PCR, the TCRdb table keeps only in-frame clones and is missing some. The table includes some 150,000 clones, about 86% detected once. The source material was PBMCs. The receptors stem from a human donor in good health.

The V call is TRBV6-1, the J call TRBJ2-7, with 8 positions matching TRBD2. This CDR3 region has 15 residues. CDR1 MNHNS and CDR2 SASEGT come from the germline V gene. The V gene end was trimmed by 3 bases and the J gene end by 0 bases; junction bases not matched to a gene: 4. This CDR3 reads CASSDEAGASYEQYF. In nucleotides, the CDR3 is TGTGCCAGCAGTGACGAAGCGGGGGCCTCCTACGAGCAGTACTTC.

This clone appeared a few times. The chain links TRBV7-2 to TRBJ1-4; 9 bases line up with TRBD1. CDR1 and CDR2 from the germline V gene are SGHTA and FQGNSA. The CDR3 extends over 17 amino acids. Trimming at V came to 1 base and at J to 2 bases, leaving 5 bases not matched to a gene. The CDR3 bases are TGTGCCAGCAGCTTAGTGGGACAGGGTGCGACTAATGAAAAACTGTTTTTT. This translates into CASSLVGQGATNEKLFF.